The present T cell receptor beta chain was sequenced within a study of cytomegalovirus exposure and HLA in healthy donors. This CDR3 is 10 amino acids long. V lost 6 bases and J 6 bases, leaving 3 bases between the germline ends. The V gene's germline CDR1 is MNHNY and CDR2 SVGAGI (reference sequence). The PCR used 60 Vbeta and 13 Jbeta primers. The repertoire was sequenced with immunoSEQ multiplex PCR; TCRdb's copy has only in-frame clones and lacks some. The sample records around 140,000 clones, 70% to 85% being singletons. The rearrangement links TRBV6-6 to TRBJ2-1; D not certain. The sequencing sample was made of PBMCs. This TCR came from a male donor in good health and CMV-seronegative. The CDR3 region is CASRANEQFF. The CDR3 nucleotides are TGTGCCAGCAGAGCCAATGAGCAGTTCTTC.